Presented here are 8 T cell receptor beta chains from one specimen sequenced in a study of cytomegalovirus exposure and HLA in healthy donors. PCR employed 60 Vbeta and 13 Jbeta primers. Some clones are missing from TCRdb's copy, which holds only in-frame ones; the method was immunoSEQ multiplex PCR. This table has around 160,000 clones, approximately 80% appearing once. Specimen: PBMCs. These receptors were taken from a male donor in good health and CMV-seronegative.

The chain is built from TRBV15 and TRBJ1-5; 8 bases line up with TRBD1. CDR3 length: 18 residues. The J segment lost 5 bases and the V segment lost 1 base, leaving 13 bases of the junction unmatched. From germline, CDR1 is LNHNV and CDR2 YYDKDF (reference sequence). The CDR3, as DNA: TGTGCCACCAGCAGAGGGGGAGCAGGGGGCACCGGACATCAGCCCCAGCATTTT. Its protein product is CATSRGGAGGTGHQPQHF.

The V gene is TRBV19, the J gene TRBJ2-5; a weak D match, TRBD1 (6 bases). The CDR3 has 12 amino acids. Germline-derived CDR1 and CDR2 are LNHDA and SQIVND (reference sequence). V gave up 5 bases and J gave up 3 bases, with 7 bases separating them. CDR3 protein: CASSPGEETQYF. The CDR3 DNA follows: TGTGCCAGTAGTCCAGGGGAAGAGACCCAGTACTTC.

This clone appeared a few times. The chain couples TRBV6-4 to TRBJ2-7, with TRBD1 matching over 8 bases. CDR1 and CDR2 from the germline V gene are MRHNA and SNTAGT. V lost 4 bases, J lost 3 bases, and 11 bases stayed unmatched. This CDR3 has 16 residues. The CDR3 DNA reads TGTGCCAGCAGTGGGGGGCAGGGGGCGAGGCTCTACGAGCAGTACTTC. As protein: CASSGGQGARLYEQYF.

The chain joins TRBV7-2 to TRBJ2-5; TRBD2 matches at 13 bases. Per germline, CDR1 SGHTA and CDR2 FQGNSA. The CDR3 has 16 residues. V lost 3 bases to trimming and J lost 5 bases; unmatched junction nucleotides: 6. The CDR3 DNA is TGTGCCAGCAGCTTCGGGACTAGCGGGACATACGAGACCCAGTACTTC. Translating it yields CASSFGTSGTYETQYF.

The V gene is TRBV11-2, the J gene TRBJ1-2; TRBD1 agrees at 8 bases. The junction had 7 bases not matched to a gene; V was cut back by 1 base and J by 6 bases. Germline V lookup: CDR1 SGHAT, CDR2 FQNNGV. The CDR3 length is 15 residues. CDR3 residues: CASSLVGQGVDGYTF. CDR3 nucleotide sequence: TGTGCCAGCAGCTTAGTAGGACAGGGCGTCGATGGCTACACCTTC.

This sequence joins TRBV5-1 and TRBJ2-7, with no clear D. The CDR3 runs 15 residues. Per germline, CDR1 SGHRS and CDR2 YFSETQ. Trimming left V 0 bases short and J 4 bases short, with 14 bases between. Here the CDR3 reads CASSLEVGPIYEQYF. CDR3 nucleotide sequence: TGCGCCAGCAGCTTGGAAGTTGGGCCTATTTACGAGCAGTACTTC.

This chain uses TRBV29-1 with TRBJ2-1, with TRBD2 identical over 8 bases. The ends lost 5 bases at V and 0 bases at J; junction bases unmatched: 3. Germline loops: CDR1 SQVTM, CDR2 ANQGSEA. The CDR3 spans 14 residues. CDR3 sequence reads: CSVSGGSSYNEQFF. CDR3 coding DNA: TGCAGCGTTTCGGGGGGGAGCTCCTACAATGAGCAGTTCTTC.

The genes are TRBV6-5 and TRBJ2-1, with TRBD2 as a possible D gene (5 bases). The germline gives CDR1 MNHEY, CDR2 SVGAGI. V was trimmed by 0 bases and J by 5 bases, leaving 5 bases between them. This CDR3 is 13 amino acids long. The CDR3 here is CASSYSGDNEQFF. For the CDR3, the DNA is TGTGCCAGCAGTTACTCGGGAGACAATGAGCAGTTCTTC.